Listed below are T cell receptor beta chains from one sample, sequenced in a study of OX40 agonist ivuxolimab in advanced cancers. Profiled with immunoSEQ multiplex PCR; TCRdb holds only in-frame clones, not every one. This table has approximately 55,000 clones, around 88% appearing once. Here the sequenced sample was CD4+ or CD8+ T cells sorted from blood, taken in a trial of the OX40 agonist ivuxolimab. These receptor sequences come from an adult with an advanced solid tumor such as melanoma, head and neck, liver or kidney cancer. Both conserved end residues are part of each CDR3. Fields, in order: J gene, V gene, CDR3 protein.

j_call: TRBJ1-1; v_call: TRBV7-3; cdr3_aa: CADQLNTEAFF
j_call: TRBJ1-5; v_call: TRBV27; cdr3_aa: CASSFSFNQPQHF
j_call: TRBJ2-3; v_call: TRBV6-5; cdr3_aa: CASSFLGTDTDTQYF
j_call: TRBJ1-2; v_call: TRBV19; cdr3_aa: CASSPKRTARDYGYTF
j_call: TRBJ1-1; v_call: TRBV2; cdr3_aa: CASSALAGGRGAFF
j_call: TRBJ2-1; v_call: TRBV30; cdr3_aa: CAWRGLADNEQFF
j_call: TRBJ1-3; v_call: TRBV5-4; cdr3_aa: CASSLKGGSGNTIYF
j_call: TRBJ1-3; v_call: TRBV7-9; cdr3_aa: CASSHPPSDYSGNTIYF
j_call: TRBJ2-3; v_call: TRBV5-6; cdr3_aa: CASSPVLADTQYF
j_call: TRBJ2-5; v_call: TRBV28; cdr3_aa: CASSFRKTQYF
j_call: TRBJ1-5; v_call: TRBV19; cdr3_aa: CASSIRQNQPQHF
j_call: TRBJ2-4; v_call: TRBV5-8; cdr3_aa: CASSLSMVGTKNIQYF
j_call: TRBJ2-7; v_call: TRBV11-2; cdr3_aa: CASSFVTNEQYF
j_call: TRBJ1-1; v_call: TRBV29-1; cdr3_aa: CSVRQGAEAFF
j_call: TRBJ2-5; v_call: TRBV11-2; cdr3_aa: CASSLGRTQYF
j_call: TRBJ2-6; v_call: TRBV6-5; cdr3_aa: CASSYSSQTGANVLTF
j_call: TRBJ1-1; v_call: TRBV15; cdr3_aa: CATRATTGRSEAFF
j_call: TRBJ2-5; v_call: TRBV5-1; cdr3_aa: CASSFTAGVIETQYF
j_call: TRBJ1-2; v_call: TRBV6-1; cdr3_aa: CASSDWARMPPIYGYTF
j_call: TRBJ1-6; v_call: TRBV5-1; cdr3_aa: CASSGTGEISPLHF
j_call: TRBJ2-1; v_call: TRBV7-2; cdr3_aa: CASSSGTGNNEQFF
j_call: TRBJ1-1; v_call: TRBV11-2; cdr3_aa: CASNTDSGMNTEAFF
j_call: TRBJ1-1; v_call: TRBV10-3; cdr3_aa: CAISRDTNTEAFF
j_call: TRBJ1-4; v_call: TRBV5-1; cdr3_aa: CASSSARVGEKLFF
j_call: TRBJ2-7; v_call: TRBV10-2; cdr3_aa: CASSESTWAGVPYEQYF
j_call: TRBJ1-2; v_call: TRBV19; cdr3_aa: CASSIDPANYGYTF
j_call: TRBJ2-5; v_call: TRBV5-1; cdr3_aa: CASSSSTGRSGETQYF
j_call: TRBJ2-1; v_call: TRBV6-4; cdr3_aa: CASSDSRAGGNEQFF
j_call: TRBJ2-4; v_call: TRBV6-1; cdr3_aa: CASSELPRQSPAKNIQYF
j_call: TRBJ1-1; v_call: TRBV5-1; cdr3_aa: CASRPDRGLMNTEAFF
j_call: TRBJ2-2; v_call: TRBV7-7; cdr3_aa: CASSARIGELFF
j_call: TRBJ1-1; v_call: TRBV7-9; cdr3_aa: CASRTGQGVTEAFF
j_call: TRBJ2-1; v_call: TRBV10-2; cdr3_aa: CASSAGGSSYNEQFF
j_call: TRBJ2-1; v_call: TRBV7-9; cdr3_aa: CASSLEAGGYNNEQFF
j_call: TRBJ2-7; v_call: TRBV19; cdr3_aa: CASSMIGTGDYEQYF
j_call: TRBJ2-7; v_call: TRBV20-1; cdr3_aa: CSVPGTYEQYF
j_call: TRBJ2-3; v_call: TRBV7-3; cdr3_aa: CASSLTRDTDTQYF
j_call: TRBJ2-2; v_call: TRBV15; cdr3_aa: CATSRVGNRKELFF
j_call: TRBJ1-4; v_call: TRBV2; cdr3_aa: CASTPTGRDEKLFF
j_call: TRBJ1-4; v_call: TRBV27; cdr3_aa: CASSFFGSTNEKLFF
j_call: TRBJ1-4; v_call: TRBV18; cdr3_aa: CASSPRPTNEKLFF
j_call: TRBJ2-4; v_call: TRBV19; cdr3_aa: CASSKGGSTKNIQYF
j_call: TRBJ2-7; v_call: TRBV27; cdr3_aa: CASRPRTSGRRGDYEQYF
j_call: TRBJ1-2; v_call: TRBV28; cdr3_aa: CASSKAPGRPNYGYTF
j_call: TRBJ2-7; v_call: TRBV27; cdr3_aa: CATRSLFWGHEQYF
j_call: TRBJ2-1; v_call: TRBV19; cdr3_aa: CASTSLFSLSNEQFF
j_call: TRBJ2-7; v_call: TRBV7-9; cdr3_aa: CASSSTGGFYEQYF
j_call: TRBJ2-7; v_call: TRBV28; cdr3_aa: CASSWPAESYEQYF
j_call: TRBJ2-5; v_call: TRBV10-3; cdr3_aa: CAISSGGEQETQYF
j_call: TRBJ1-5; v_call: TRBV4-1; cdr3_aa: CASSQAGTGNQPQHF
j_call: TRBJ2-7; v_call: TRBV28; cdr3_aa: CASSGGQGYEQYF
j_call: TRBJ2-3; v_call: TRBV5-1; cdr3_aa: CASSSPYRSTDTQYF
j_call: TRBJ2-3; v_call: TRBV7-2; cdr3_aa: CASSLWGVSTDTQYF
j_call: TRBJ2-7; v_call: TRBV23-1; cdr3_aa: CASRRDSPSYEQYF
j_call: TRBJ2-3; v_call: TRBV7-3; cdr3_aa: CASSLGAGDPDTQYF
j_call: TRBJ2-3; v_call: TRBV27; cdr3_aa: CASSLGNRLHLRGTQYF
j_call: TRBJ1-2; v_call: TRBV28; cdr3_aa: CAGALDRRYGYTF
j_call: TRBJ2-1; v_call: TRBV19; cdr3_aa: CASNLGRGLTYNEQFF
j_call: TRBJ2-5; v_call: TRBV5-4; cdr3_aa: CASSLVGQGGETQYF
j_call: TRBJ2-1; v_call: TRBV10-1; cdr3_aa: CASSRDRGLEQFF